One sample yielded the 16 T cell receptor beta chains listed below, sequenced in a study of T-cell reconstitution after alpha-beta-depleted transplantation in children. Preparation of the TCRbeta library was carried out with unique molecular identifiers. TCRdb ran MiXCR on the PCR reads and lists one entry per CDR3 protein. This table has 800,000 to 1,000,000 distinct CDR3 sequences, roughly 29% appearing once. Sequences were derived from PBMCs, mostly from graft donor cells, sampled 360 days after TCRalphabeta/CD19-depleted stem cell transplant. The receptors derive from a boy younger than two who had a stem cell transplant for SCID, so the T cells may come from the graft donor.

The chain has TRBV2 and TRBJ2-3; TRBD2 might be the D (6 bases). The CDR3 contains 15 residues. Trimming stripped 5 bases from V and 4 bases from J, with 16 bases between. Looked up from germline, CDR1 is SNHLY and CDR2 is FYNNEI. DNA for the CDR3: TGTGCCAGCAGTCGGGGCCGCGGCGGGGCAGATACGCAGTATTTT. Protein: CASSRGRGGADTQYF.

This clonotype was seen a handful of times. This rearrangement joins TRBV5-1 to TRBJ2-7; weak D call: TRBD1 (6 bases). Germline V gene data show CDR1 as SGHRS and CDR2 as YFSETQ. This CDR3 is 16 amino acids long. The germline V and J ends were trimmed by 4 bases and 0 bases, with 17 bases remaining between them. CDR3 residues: CASSPGRGTNSYEQYF. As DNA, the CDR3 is TGCGCCAGCAGCCCAGGAAGGGGGACAAACTCCTACGAGCAGTACTTC.

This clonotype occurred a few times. CDR3 loop: CASSYDGGNQETQYF. The CDR3 region has the DNA TGTGCCAGCAGTTACGACGGCGGGAACCAAGAGACCCAGTACTTC. The gene calls are TRBV6-5 and TRBJ2-5; the D gene is possibly TRBD2 (6 bases). Trimming shortened V by 2 bases and J by 0 bases, and 10 bases separated the two germline ends. The CDR3 is 15 amino acids. CDR1 and CDR2 from the germline V gene are MNHEY and SVGAGI.

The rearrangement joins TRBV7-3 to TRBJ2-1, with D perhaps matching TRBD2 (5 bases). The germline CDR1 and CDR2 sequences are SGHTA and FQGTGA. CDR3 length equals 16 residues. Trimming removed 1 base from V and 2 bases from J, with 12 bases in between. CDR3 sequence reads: CASSLRPYGTYNEQFF. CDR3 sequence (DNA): TGTGCCAGCAGCTTAAGACCCTACGGGACCTACAATGAGCAGTTCTTC.

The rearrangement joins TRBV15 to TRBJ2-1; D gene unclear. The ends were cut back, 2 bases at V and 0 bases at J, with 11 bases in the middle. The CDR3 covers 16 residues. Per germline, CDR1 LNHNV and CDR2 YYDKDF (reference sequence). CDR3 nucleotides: TGTGCCACCAGCAGATTGAGTCCGAGCTCCTACAATGAGCAGTTCTTC. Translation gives CATSRLSPSSYNEQFF.

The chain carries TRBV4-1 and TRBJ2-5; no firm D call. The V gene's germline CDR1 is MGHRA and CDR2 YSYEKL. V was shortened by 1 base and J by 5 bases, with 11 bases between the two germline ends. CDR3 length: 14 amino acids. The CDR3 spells CASSQVSRIETQYF. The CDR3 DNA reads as TGCGCCAGCAGCCAAGTTAGCAGGATCGAGACCCAGTACTTC.

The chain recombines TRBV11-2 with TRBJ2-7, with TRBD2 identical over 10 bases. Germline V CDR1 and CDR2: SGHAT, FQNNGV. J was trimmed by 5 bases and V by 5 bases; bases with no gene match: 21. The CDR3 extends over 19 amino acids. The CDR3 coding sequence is TGTGCCAGCAGCCCTCGGACCTCTAGCGGGGGATTAAACCAGGACGAGCAGTACTTC. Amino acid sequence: CASSPRTSSGGLNQDEQYF.

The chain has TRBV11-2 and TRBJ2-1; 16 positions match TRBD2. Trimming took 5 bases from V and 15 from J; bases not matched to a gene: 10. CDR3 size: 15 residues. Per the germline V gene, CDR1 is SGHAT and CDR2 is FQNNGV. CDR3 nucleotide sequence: TGTGCCAGCAGCATACCCGGGACTAGCGGGGGGGCCGTGTTCTTC. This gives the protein CASSIPGTSGGAVFF. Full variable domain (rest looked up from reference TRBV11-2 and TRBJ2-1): EAGVAQSPRYKIIEKRQSVAFWCNPISGHATLYWYQQILGQGPKLLIQFQNNGVVDDSQLPKDRFSAERLKGVDSTLKIQPAKLEDSAVYLCASSIPGTSGGAVFFGPGTRLTVL.

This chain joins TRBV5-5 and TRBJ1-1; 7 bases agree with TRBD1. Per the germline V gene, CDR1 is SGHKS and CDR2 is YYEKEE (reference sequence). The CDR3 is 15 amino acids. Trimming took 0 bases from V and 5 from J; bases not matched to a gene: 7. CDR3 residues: CASSLGLRGRTEAFF. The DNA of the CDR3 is TGTGCCAGCAGCTTGGGACTAAGGGGGCGAACTGAAGCTTTCTTT.

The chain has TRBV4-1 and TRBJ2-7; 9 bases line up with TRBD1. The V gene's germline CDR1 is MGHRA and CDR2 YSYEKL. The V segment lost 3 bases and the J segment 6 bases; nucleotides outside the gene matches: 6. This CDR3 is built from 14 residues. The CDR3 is CASSHQQGAREQYF. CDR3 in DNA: TGCGCCAGCAGCCATCAACAGGGGGCTCGCGAGCAGTACTTC.

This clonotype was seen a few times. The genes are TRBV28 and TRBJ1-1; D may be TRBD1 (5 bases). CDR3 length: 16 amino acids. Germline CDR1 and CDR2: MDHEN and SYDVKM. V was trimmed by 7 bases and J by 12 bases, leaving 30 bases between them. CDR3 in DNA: TGTGCCAGCACCCCTAGGGGCCGGTCAGCCCCAGGTGGAACTTTCTTT. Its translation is CASTPRGRSAPGGTFF. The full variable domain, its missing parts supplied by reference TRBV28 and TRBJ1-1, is DVKVTQSSRYLVKRTGEKVFLECVQDMDHENMFWYRQDPGLGLRLIYFSYDVKMKEKGDIPEGYSVSREKKERFSLILESASTNQTSMYLCASTPRGRSAPGGTFFGQGTRLTVV.

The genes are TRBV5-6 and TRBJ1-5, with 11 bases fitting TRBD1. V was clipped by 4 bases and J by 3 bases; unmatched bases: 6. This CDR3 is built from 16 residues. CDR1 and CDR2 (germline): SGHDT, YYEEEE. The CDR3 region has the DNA TGTGCCAGCAGCCGCCGGACAGGGGGCTTCAATCAGCCCCAGCATTTT. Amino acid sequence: CASSRRTGGFNQPQHF.

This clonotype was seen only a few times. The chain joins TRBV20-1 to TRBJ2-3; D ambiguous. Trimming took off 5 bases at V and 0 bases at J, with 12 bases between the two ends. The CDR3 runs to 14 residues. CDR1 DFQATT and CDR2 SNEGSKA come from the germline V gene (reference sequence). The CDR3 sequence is CSAPEYRSTDTQYF. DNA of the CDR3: TGCAGTGCTCCCGAGTACCGAAGCACAGATACGCAGTATTTT.

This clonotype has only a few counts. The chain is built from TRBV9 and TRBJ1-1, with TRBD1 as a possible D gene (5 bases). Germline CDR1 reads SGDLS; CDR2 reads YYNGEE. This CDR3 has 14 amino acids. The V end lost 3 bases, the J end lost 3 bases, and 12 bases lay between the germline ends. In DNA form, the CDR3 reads TGTGCCAGCAGCGCCCCAGGGCGGTACACTGAAGCTTTCTTT. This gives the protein CASSAPGRYTEAFF.

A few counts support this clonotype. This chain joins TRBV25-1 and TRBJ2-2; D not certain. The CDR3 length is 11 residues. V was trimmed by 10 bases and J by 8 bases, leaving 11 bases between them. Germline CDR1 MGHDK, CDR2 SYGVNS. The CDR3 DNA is TGTGCCACCACAGAAAGGGGGGAGCTGTTTTTT. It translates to CATTERGELFF.

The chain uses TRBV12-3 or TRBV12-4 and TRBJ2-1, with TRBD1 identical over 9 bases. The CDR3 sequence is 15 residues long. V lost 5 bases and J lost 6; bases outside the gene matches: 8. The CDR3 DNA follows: TGTGCCAGCAGTCCCGGACAGGGGAACCGCAATGAGCAGTTCTTC. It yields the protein CASSPGQGNRNEQFF.